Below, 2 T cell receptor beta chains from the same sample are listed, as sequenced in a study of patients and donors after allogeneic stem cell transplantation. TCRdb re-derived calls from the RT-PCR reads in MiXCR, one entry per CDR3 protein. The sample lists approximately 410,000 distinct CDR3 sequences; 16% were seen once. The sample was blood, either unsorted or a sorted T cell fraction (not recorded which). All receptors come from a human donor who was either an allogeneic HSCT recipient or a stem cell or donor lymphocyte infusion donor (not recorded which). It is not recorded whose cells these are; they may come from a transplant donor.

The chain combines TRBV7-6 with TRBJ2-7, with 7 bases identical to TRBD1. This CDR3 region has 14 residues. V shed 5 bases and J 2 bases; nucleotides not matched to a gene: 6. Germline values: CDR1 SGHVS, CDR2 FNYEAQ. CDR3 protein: CASSGRDRPYEQYF. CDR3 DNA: TGTGCCAGCAGCGGCCGGGACAGACCCTACGAGCAGTACTTC.

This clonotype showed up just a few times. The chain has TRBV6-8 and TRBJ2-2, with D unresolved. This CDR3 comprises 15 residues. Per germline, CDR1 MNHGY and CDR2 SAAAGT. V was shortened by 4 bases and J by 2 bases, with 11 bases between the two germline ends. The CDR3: CASSSPPLNTGELFF. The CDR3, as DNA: TGTGCCAGCAGTTCCCCCCCGCTAAACACCGGGGAGCTGTTTTTT.